The rows below give T cell receptor beta chains drawn from one sample of a study of low-dose radiotherapy and immunotherapy resistance in tumors. MiXCR, run by TCRdb on the reads, gives a single entry per CDR3 protein. Found here are approximately 42,000 distinct CDR3 sequences, less than 30% of them singletons; the top ten hold 10%. The sample in question was PBMCs, obtained after low-dose radiotherapy plus immunotherapy. These receptors originate from a male donor with prostate cancer. Each CDR3 is given with its conserved first and last residue. The order of the fields is V gene, clone size, D gene, CDR3 length, J gene, CDR3 DNA, CDR3 protein. A D gene is named only where the DNA matches it firmly. The size field is filled for only some rows; it gives once, few, many or a size class.

>TRBV7-9|.|.|15|TRBJ1-2
TGTGCCAGCACCCGCGGTGCATCCGCAACAGATGGCTACACCTTC
CASTRGASATDGYTF
>TRBV29-1|many|.|13|TRBJ1-4
TGCAGCGTTCGGAGGGCAACTAATGAAAAACTGTTTTTT
CSVRRATNEKLFF
>TRBV12-3/TRBV12-4|once|.|15|TRBJ2-3
TGTGCCAACAGTTTCCGGGGTATCAGCACAGATACGCAGTATTTT
CANSFRGISTDTQYF
>TRBV6-2/TRBV6-3|many|TRBD1|15|TRBJ1-5
TGTGCCAGCGCACTCGACGGGACAGGGAAAGAGCCCCAGCATTTT
CASALDGTGKEPQHF
>TRBV19|many|.|15|TRBJ1-2
TGTGCCAGTAGTCCCCGCCAGGGAGGAAGGTATGGCTACACCTTC
CASSPRQGGRYGYTF
>TRBV28|.|TRBD2|16|TRBJ2-5
TGTGCCAGCAGTTTTCCTAGCGGGAGGGAGAGGGAGACCCAGTACTTC
CASSFPSGRERETQYF
>TRBV6-2/TRBV6-3|.|TRBD1|15|TRBJ2-7
TGTGCCAGCAGTGAGCGGACAGGGGGCATCTACGAGCAGTACTTC
CASSERTGGIYEQYF
>TRBV6-6|.|.|15|TRBJ1-2
TGTGCCAGCACCCCGGGTCTTCTGGGGGACTATGGCTACACCTTC
CASTPGLLGDYGYTF
>TRBV6-5|many|.|12|TRBJ1-1
TGTGCCAGCAGTTACTCGGCAACGGAAGCTTTCTTT
CASSYSATEAFF
>TRBV5-1|medium-sized|.|14|TRBJ1-1
TGTGCCAGCACCGTCCGGGGGAGGATAACTGAAGCTTTCTTT
CASTVRGRITEAFF
>TRBV7-8|.|.|15|TRBJ2-2
TGTGCCAGCAGCTTTGTTCAAGCCAACACCGGGGAGCTGTTTTTT
CASSFVQANTGELFF
>TRBV18|.|TRBD1|15|TRBJ1-5
TGTGCCAGCTCCCCTGGGACAGGGGGCAATCAGCCCCAGCATTTT
CASSPGTGGNQPQHF
>TRBV28|.|.|15|TRBJ2-1
TGTGCCAGCAGTTTTGGCGTAAGCTCCTACAATGAGCAGTTCTTC
CASSFGVSSYNEQFF
>TRBV6-6|many|.|14|TRBJ2-5
TGTGCCAGCAGTTACTCGATTAGCGGAGAGACCCAGTACTTC
CASSYSISGETQYF
>TRBV9|many|.|13|TRBJ1-5
TGTGCCAGCAGCGTAGATTACAGTCAGCCCCAGCATTTT
CASSVDYSQPQHF
>TRBV7-8|many|.|12|TRBJ2-7
TGTGCCAGCAGCTTACGCTCCTACGAGCAGTACTTC
CASSLRSYEQYF
>TRBV10-3|.|.|13|TRBJ1-2
TGTGCCATCGCTGGGACACCAGGGTATGGCTACACCTTC
CAIAGTPGYGYTF
>TRBV9|many|TRBD2|19|TRBJ2-3
TGTGCCAGCAGCGTGGGTCTAGCGGGAAAGCGAATCAGCACAGATACGCAGTATTTT
CASSVGLAGKRISTDTQYF
>TRBV6-1|medium-sized|TRBD2|16|TRBJ2-1
TGTGCCAGCAGTGGACGGACTAGCCCCTCCCGGGGTGAGCAGTTCTTC
CASSGRTSPSRGEQFF
>TRBV5-1|few|.|17|TRBJ2-1
TGCGCCAGCAGCTTGGTCGGAGGCGGCAGGGGGGAAAATGAGCAGTTCTTC
CASSLVGGGRGENEQFF
>TRBV5-4|many|.|15|TRBJ2-1
TGTGCCAGCAGCTTCCACGGGGGGCCTGAGAATGAGCAGTTCTTC
CASSFHGGPENEQFF
>TRBV7-2|many|.|12|TRBJ2-5
TGTGCCAGCAGCTTAGTCTGGGAGACCCAGTACTTC
CASSLVWETQYF